The sequence of this TCR beta chain was determined in a study of shared clonotypes between healthy human individuals. V shed 2 bases and J shed 3 bases, with 17 bases lying between them. In germline, CDR1 is SGHDN, CDR2 FVKESK. CDR3 size: 16 residues. The CD4+ fraction was divided into a CD45RA+ naive subset and a CD45RA-negative memory subset. Produced via immunoSEQ multiplex PCR; TCRdb's table is partial and in-frame only. The sample gives fewer than 1.8 million clones, approximately 98.5% of which show up once; over 0.3% is in the top ten. This chain connects TRBV14 to TRBJ2-7; D may correspond to TRBD1 or TRBD2 (5 bases each). This TCR was sampled from a man aged 30 to 45 in good health. The sample comprised naive CD4+ T cells sorted from blood. Subset indicated: CD45RA+ positively selected. Here the CDR3 reads CASSQRVRGGRYEQYF. CDR3 bases: TGTGCCAGCAGCCAAAGGGTGAGGGGTGGTCGCTACGAGCAGTACTTC.